The clone carrying this TCR beta chain appeared a single time. Antigen: not known. The data were taken from a study of a mutant IDH1 vaccine in newly diagnosed glioma. Overall study context: Patients under treatment included 62.5% males and about 38% females and had a mean age of around 43 years. Antecedent treatment encompassed radiotherapy, temozolomide, or their combination; the majority received both.

Germline V gene lookup returns CDR1 SGHAT and CDR2 FQNNGV. The junction had 9 bases not matched to a gene; V was cut back by 6 bases and J by 9 bases. The CDR3 is made up of 14 amino acids. Profiling relied on immunoSEQ multiplex PCR, and the TCRdb table lists in-frame clones only, not all of them. The profile shows tens of thousands of clones, 85% to 90% of them singletons. Time point specified: week 35, safety follow-up. Doses comprised 300 ug of mutant IDH1 20-mer peptide each, plus topical imiquimod. The chain combines TRBV11-2 with TRBJ2-1; 9 bases are shared with TRBD2. Specimen: PBMCs, collected from a glioma patient whose treatment included an IDH1 peptide vaccine. The receptor was derived from a man aged 35 to 55 with glioma. The CDR3 protein is CASSPNVAGAEQFF. In DNA, the CDR3 is TGTGCCAGCAGTCCAAATGTAGCGGGAGCTGAGCAGTTCTTC.